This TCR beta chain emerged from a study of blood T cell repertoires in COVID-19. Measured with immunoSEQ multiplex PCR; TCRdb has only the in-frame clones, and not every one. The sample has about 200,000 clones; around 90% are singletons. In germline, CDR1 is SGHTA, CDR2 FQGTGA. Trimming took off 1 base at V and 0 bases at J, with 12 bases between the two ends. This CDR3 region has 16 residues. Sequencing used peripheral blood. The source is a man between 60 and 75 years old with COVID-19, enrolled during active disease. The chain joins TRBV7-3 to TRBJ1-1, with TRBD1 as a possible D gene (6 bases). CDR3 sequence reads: CASSLMRTDLNTEAFF. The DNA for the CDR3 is TGTGCCAGCAGCTTAATGAGGACAGACTTGAACACTGAAGCTTTCTTT. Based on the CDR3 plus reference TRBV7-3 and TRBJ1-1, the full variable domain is GAGVSQTPSNKVTEKGKYVELRCDPISGHTALYWYRQSLGQGPEFLIYFQGTGAADDSGLPNDRFFAVRPEGSVSTLKIQRTERGDSAVYLCASSLMRTDLNTEAFFGQGTRLTVV.